This TCR beta chain is drawn from a study of T-cell reconstitution after alpha-beta-depleted transplantation in children. At least ten counts were recorded for this clonotype. TCRbeta library preparation incorporated unique molecular identifiers. TCRdb ran MiXCR on the PCR reads and lists one entry per CDR3 protein. The sample consists of approximately 340,000 distinct CDR3 sequences, approximately 10% of them appearing once. CDR1 MDHEN and CDR2 SYDVKM come from the germline V gene. The CDR3 contains 15 residues. Losses at the gene ends were 2 bases for V and 5 bases for J; bases not matched to a gene: 4.

The genes are TRBV28 and TRBJ2-7, with 12 bases identical to TRBD2. Sequencing used PBMCs from the stem cell graft donor, obtained from the stem cell graft. This receptor was taken from a human donor who donated a stem cell graft to a child with acute lymphoblastic leukemia. The CDR3 loop reads CASSLVWTSGNEQYF. CDR3 sequence (DNA): TGTGCCAGCAGTTTAGTTTGGACTAGCGGGAACGAGCAGTACTTC.